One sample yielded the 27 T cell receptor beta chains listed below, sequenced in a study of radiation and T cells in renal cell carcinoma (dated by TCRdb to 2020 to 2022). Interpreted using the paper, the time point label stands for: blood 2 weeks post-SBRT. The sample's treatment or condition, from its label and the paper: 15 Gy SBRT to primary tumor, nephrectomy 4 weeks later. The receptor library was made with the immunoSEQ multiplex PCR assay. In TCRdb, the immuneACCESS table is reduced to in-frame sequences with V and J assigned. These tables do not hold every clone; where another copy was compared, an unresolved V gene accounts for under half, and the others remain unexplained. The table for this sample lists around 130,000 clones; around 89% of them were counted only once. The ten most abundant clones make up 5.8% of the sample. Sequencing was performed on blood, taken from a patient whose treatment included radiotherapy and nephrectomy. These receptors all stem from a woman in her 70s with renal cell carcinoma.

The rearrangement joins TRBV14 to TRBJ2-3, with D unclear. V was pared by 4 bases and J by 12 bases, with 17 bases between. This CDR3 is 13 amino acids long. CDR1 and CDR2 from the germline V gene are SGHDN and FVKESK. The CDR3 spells CASSPPPGFSQYF. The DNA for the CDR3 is TGTGCCAGCAGCCCCCCTCCGGGTTTTTCTCAGTATTTT.

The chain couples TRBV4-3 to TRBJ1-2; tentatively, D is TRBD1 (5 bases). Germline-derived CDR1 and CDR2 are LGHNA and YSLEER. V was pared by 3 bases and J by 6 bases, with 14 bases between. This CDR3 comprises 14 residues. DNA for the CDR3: TGCGCCAGCAGCCAGGATACCAGGGCGGATGGCTACACCTTC. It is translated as CASSQDTRADGYTF.

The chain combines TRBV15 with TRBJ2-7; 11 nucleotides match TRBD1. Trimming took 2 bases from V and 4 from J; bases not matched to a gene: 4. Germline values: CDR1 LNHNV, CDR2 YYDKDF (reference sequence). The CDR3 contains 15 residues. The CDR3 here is CATSRPGTGGYEQYF. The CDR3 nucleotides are TGTGCCACCAGCAGACCCGGGACAGGGGGGTACGAGCAGTACTTC.

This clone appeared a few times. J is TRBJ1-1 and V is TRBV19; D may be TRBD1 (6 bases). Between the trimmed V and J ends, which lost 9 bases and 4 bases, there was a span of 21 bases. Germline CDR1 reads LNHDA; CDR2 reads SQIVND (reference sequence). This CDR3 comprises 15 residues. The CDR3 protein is CASLRVGGRGTEAFF. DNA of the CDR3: TGTGCCAGCTTACGTGTAGGAGGCAGGGGCACTGAAGCTTTCTTT. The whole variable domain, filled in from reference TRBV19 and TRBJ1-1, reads DGGITQSPKYLFRKEGQNVTLSCEQNLNHDAMYWYRQDPGQGLRLIYYSQIVNDFQKGDIAEGYSVSREKKESFPLTVTSAQKNPTAFYLCASLRVGGRGTEAFFGQGTRLTVV.

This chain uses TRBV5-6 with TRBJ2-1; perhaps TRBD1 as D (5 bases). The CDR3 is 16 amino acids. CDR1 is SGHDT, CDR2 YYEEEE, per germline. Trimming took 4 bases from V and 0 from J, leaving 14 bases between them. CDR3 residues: CASSLGVLGSYNEQFF. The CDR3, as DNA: TGTGCCAGCAGCCTAGGGGTACTCGGCTCCTACAATGAGCAGTTCTTC.

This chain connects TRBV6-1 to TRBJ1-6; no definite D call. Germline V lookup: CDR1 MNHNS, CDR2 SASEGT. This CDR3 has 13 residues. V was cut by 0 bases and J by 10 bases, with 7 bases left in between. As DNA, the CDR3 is TGTGCCAGCAGTGAAGCGCTTCGCTCACCCCTCCACTTT. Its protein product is CASSEALRSPLHF.

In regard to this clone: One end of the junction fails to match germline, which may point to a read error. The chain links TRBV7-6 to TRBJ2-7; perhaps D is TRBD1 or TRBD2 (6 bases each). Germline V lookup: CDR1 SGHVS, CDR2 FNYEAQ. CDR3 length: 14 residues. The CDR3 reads CASRLGGSGDEQYF. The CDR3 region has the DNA TGTGCCAGCAGGTTAGGGGGGTCCGGAGACGAGCAGTACTTC.

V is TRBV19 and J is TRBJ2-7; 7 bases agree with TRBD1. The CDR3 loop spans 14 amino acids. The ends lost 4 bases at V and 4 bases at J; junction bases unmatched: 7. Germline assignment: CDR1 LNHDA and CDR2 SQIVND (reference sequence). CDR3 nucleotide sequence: TGTGCCAGTAGTACTCCGGGACAGCTTTACGAGCAGTACTTC. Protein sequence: CASSTPGQLYEQYF.

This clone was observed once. CDR3 sequence: CASSVGQGLNTGELFF. In nucleotides, the CDR3 is TGTGCCAGCAGCGTCGGACAGGGCTTGAACACCGGGGAGCTGTTTTTT. The chain combines TRBV9 with TRBJ2-2; the match to TRBD1 covers 8 bases. The CDR3 is 16 residues long. V shed 2 bases and J 1 base; nucleotides not matched to a gene: 4. The germline V gene has CDR1 SGDLS and CDR2 YYNGEE.

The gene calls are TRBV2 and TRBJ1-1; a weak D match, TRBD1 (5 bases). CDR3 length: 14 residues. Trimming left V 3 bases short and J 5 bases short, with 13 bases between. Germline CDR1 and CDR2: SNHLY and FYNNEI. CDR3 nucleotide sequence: TGTGCCAGCAGTGAGATCCAAAGGGGTACTGAAGCTTTCTTT. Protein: CASSEIQRGTEAFF.

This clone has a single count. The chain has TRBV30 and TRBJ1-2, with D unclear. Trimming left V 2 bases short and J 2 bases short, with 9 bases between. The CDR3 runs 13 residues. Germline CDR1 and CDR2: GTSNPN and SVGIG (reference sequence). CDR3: CAWSRKANYGYTF. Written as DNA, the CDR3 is TGTGCCTGGAGTCGAAAGGCGAACTATGGCTACACCTTC.

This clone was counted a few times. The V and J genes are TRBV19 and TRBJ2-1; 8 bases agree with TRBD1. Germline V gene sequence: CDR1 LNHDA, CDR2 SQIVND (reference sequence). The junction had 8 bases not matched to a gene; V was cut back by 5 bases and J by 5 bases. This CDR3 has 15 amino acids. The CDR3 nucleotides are TGTGCCAGTAGTTTATACGGACAGGGTAACAATGAGCAGTTCTTC. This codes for CASSLYGQGNNEQFF.

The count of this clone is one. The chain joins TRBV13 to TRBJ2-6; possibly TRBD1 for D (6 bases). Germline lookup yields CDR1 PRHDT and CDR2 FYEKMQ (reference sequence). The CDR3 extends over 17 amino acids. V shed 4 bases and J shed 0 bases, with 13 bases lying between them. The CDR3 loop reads CASSSVTGYSGANVLTF. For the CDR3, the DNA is TGTGCCAGCAGCTCCGTGACAGGCTACTCTGGGGCCAACGTCCTGACTTTC.

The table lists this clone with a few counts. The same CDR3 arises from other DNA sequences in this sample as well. The CDR3 protein is CAWSALSNQPQHF. As DNA, the CDR3 is TGTGCCTGGAGTGCACTTAGCAATCAGCCCCAGCATTTT. The chain uses TRBV30 and TRBJ1-5, with D uncertain. Trimming removed 1 base from V and 0 bases from J, with 4 bases in between. The CDR3 sequence is 13 residues long. The germline V gene has CDR1 GTSNPN and CDR2 SVGIG (reference sequence).

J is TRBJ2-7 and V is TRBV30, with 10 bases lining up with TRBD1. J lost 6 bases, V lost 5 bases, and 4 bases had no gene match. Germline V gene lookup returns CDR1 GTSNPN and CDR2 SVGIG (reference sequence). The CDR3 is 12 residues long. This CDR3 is CAWGGQGSEQYF. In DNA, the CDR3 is TGTGCCTGGGGGGGACAGGGGTCCGAGCAGTACTTC.

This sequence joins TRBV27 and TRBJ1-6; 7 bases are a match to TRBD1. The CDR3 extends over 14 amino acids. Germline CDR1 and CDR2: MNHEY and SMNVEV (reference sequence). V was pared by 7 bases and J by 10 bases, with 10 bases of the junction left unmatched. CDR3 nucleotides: TGTGCCAGCACCTTAGGGGGCACGCGCTCACCCCTCCACTTT. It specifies CASTLGGTRSPLHF.

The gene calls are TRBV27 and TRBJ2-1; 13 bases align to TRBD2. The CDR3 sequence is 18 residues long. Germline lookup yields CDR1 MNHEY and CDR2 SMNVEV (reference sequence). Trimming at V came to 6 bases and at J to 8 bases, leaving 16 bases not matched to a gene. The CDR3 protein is CASSKTSGGLRRSHEQFF. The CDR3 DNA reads TGTGCCAGCAGCAAGACTAGCGGGGGGCTCCGGCGGAGCCATGAGCAGTTCTTC.

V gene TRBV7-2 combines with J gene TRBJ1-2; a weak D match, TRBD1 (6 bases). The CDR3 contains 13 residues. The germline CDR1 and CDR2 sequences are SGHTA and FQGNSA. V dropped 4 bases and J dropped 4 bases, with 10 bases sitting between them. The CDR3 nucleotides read TGTGCCAGCAGCTCATCGGACAGCTATGGCTACACCTTC. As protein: CASSSSDSYGYTF. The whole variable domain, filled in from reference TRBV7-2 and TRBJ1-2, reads GAGVSQSPSNKVTEKGKDVELRCDPISGHTALYWYRQSLGQGLEFLIYFQGNSAPDKSGLPSDRFSAERTGGSVSTLTIQRTQQEDSAVYLCASSSSDSYGYTFGSGTRLTVV.

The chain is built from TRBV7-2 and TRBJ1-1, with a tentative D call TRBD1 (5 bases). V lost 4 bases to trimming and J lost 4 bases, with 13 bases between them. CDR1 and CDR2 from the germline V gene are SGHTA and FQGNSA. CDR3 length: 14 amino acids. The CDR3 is CASSSGTASTEAFF. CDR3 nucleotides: TGTGCCAGCAGCTCTGGGACGGCCTCCACTGAAGCTTTCTTT. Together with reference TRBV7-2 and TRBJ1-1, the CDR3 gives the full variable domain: GAGVSQSPSNKVTEKGKDVELRCDPISGHTALYWYRQSLGQGLEFLIYFQGNSAPDKSGLPSDRFSAERTGGSVSTLTIQRTQQEDSAVYLCASSSGTASTEAFFGQGTRLTVV.

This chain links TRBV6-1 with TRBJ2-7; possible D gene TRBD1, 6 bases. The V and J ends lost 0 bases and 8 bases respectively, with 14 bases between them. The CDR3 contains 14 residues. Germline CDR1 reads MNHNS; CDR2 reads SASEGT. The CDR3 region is CASSEAGMGAQQYF. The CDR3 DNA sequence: TGTGCCAGCAGTGAAGCAGGCATGGGGGCTCAGCAGTACTTC.

CDR3 amino acids: CASSYSSGGRRELFF. Written as DNA, the CDR3 is TGTGCCAGCAGTTACTCCAGCGGGGGGAGGCGGGAGCTGTTTTTT. The chain couples TRBV6-5 to TRBJ2-2; 9 bases fit TRBD2. The CDR3 is made up of 15 amino acids. Germline V lookup: CDR1 MNHEY, CDR2 SVGAGI. The J segment lost 9 bases and the V segment lost 0 bases, leaving 5 bases of the junction unmatched.

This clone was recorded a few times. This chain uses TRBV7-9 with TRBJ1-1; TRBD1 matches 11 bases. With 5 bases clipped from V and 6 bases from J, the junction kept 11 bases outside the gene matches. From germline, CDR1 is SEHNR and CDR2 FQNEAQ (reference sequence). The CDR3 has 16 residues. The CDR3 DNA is TGTGCCAGCAGCCCCTTCGGGACAGGGGGGGGATCTGAAGCTTTCTTT. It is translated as CASSPFGTGGGSEAFF.

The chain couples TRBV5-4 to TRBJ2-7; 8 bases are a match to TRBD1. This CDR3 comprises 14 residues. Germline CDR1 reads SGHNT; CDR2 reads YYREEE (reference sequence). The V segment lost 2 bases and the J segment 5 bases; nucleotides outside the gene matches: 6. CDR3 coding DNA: TGTGCCAGCAGCTTCCGGGACAGGTACAACGAGCAGTACTTC. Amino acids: CASSFRDRYNEQYF.

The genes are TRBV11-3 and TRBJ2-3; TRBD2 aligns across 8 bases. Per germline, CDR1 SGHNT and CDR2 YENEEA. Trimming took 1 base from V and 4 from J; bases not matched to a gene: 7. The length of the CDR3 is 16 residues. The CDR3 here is CASSLGGGPAADTQYF. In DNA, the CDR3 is TGTGCCAGCAGCTTAGGCGGGGGGCCGGCAGCAGATACGCAGTATTTT. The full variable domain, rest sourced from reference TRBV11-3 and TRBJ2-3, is EAGVVQSPRYKIIEKKQPVAFWCNPISGHNTLYWYLQNLGQGPELLIRYENEEAVDDSQLPKDRFSAERLKGVDSTLKIQPAELGDSAVYLCASSLGGGPAADTQYFGPGTRLTVL.

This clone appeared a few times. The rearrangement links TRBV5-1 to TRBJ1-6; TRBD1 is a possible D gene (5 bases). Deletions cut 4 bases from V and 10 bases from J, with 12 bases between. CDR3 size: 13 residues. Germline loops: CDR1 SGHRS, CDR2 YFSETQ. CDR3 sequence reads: CASSVGGESPLHF. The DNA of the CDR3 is TGCGCCAGCAGCGTTGGAGGGGAGTCACCCCTCCACTTT.

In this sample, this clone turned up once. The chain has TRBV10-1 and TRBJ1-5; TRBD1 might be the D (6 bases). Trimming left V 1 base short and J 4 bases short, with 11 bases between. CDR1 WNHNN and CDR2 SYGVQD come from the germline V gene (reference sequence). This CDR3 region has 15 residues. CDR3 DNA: TGCGCCAGCAGTGAGTTGGGGGCGGGAAATCAGCCCCAGCATTTT. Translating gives CASSELGAGNQPQHF.

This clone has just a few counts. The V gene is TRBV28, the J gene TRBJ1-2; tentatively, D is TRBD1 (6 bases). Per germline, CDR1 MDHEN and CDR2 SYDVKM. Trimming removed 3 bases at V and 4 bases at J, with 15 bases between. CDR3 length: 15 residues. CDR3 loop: CASSFWDIGTYGYTF. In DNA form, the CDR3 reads TGTGCCAGCAGTTTTTGGGACATCGGGACCTATGGCTACACCTTC.